This TCR beta chain was retrieved from a study of metastatic and nonmetastatic thyroid tumors. Across the study: Blood and tumor or nodule tissue repertoires from malignant and benign thyroid patients were compared.

Note on this clone: No antigen is known for it.

Original handling: A classifier for distant metastasis in papillary thyroid cancer was constructed using CDR3 differences observed across clinicopathological groups. TCRdb reassembled clones from the PCR reads with MiXCR. These V and J calls derive from TCRdb rather than the authors' analysis. The sample holds approximately 12,000 clones; 25% to 40% are singletons and the top ten take roughly 12%. There were no patients who had received any treatment before thyroid surgery. The study's findings and limits: Significantly greater TCR beta diversity was reportedly found in malignant thyroid tumors than in benign nodules (in blood and tumor).

The CDR3 sequence is 14 residues long. With V trimmed by 7 bases and J by 1 base, 6 bases remained unmatched. The chain couples TRBV12-3 or TRBV12-4 to TRBJ1-2; 7 bases agree with TRBD1. The sequencing input was tumor tissue. This sequence was found in a male donor with papillary thyroid cancer or a benign thyroid nodule (not recorded which). Some clones in this sample may be carry-over from other donors' samples. This CDR3 is CASTNRDSNYGYTF. CDR3 sequence (DNA): TGTGCCAGCACAAACCGGGACAGTAACTATGGCTACACCTTC.